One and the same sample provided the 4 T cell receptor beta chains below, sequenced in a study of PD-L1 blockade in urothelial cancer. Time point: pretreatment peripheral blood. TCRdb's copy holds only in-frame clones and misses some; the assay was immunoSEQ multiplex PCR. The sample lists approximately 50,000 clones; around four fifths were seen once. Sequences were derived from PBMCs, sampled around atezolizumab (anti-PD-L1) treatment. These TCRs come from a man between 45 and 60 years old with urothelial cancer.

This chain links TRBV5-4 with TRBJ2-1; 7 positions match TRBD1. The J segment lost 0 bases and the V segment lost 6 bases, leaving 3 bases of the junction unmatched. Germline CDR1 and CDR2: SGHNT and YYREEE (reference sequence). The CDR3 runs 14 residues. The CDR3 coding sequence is TGTGCCAGCAACAACAGGGGCTCCTACAATGAGCAGTTCTTC. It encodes CASNNRGSYNEQFF.

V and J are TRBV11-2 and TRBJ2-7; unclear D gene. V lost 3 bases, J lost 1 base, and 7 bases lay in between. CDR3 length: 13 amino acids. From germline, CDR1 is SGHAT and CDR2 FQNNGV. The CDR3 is CASSFRRSYEQYF. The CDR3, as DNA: TGTGCCAGCAGCTTCCGCAGGTCCTACGAGCAGTACTTC.

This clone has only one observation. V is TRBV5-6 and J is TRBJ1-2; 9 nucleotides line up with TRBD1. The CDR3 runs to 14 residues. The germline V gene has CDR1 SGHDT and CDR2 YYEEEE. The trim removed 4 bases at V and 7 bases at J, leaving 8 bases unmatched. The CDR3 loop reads CASSRRDRVFGYTF. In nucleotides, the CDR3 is TGTGCCAGCAGCCGCCGGGACAGGGTTTTTGGCTACACCTTC. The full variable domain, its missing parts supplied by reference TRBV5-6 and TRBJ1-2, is DAGVTQSPTHLIKTRGQQVTLRCSPKSGHDTVSWYQQALGQGPQFIFQYYEEEERQRGNFPDRFSGHQFPNYSSELNVNALLLGDSALYLCASSRRDRVFGYTFGSGTRLTVV.

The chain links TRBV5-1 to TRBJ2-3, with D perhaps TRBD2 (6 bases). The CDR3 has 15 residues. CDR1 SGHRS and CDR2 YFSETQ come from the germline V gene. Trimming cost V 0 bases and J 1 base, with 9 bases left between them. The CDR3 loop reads CASSLAWGGTDTQYF. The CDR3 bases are TGCGCCAGCAGCTTGGCATGGGGGGGCACAGATACGCAGTATTTT.